Shown below are 24 T cell receptor beta chains from a single sample sequenced in a study of technical replicates of blood from four donors. The table came from immunoSEQ multiplex PCR; TCRdb's copy has only in-frame clones and leaves some out. This sample has 83,000 or so clones, with over 85% found just once. The specimen was T cells isolated from PBMCs. Receptors originate from a human donor in good health.

The sample holds a few counts of this clone. The chain recombines TRBV10-3 with TRBJ1-1; D remains ambiguous. Germline assignment: CDR1 ENHRY and CDR2 SYGVKD. The CDR3 is made up of 12 amino acids. Trimming took off 2 bases at V and 7 bases at J, with 8 bases between the two ends. This chain's CDR3 is CAISEAAVEAFF. CDR3 nucleotides: TGTGCCATCAGTGAGGCGGCGGTTGAAGCTTTCTTT.

V and J are TRBV5-6 and TRBJ2-7, with 7 nucleotides matching TRBD2. Germline CDR1 reads SGHDT; CDR2 reads YYEEEE. Trimming took 2 bases from V and 4 from J; bases not matched to a gene: 6. The CDR3 has 14 amino acids. CDR3 sequence reads: CASSFLAVSYEQYF. CDR3 coding DNA: TGTGCCAGCAGCTTTCTAGCGGTATCATACGAGCAGTACTTC. Looking up the rest from reference TRBV5-6 and TRBJ2-7 gives the full variable domain: DAGVTQSPTHLIKTRGQQVTLRCSPKSGHDTVSWYQQALGQGPQFIFQYYEEEERQRGNFPDRFSGHQFPNYSSELNVNALLLGDSALYLCASSFLAVSYEQYFGPGTRLTVT.

The V call is TRBV4-1, the J call TRBJ2-1; 15 bases line up with TRBD2. This CDR3 contains 18 residues. Losses at the gene ends were 0 bases for V and 7 bases for J; bases not matched to a gene: 7. Germline lookup yields CDR1 MGHRA and CDR2 YSYEKL. CDR3 in amino acids: CASSQDRTSGRAGNEQFF. CDR3 nucleotides: TGCGCCAGCAGCCAAGATAGGACTAGCGGGAGGGCGGGGAATGAGCAGTTCTTC.

This clone was observed a single time. The gene calls are TRBV28 and TRBJ1-1; tentative D call: TRBD1 (6 bases). The CDR3 consists of 12 residues. Germline V lookup: CDR1 MDHEN, CDR2 SYDVKM. Trimming removed 8 bases from V and 5 bases from J, with 12 bases in between. CDR3 residues: CASRDTGTEAFF. The CDR3 DNA reads as TGTGCCAGCCGGGACACGGGTACTGAAGCTTTCTTT.

The CDR3: CASSLGGGGGTDTQYF. In DNA, the CDR3 is TGCGCCAGCAGCTTGGGTGGAGGGGGAGGGACAGATACGCAGTATTTT. The V and J genes are TRBV5-1 and TRBJ2-3; D perhaps matches TRBD2 (7 bases). CDR1 is SGHRS, CDR2 YFSETQ, per germline. Deletions cut 0 bases from V and 3 bases from J, with 14 bases between. This CDR3 is 16 amino acids long.

V is TRBV2 and J is TRBJ2-1; TRBD2 aligns across 9 bases. The CDR3 runs to 16 residues. Germline trimming cut 6 bases from V and 1 base from J; bases unmatched to any gene: 7. In germline, CDR1 is SNHLY, CDR2 FYNNEI. CDR3 loop: CASRSSGGNSYNEQFF. The CDR3 DNA is TGTGCCAGCAGAAGTAGCGGGGGTAATTCCTACAATGAGCAGTTCTTC.

This chain joins TRBV5-4 and TRBJ2-7; tentatively, D is TRBD2 (5 bases). V lost 0 bases and J 3 bases, leaving 10 bases between the germline ends. The germline gives CDR1 SGHNT, CDR2 YYREEE (reference sequence). This CDR3 region has 14 residues. As DNA, the CDR3 is TGTGCCAGCAGCTTGGAACTAGAGGACTACGAGCAGTACTTC. Amino acid sequence: CASSLELEDYEQYF.

The J gene is TRBJ2-3, the V gene TRBV10-3; 8 bases align to TRBD2. Germline V gives CDR1 ENHRY, CDR2 SYGVKD. J was trimmed by 0 bases and V by 6 bases; bases with no gene match: 5. CDR3 length: 15 residues. The CDR3 nucleotides are TGTGCCATCAGCGTAGCGGGGACTAGCACAGATACGCAGTATTTT. This sequence encodes CAISVAGTSTDTQYF.

This clone was seen only once. The chain combines TRBV9 with TRBJ1-2; D is possibly TRBD1 (6 bases). Germline CDR1 is SGDLS and CDR2 is YYNGEE. V was shortened by 7 bases and J by 3 bases, with 7 bases between the two germline ends. CDR3 length equals 11 residues. Written as DNA, the CDR3 is TGTGCCAGCGAGGGGGACTATGGCTACACCTTC. Protein sequence: CASEGDYGYTF.

J is TRBJ2-7 and V is TRBV27; TRBD2 aligns across 9 bases. The CDR3 sequence is 15 residues long. Germline V CDR1 and CDR2: MNHEY, SMNVEV (reference sequence). V was pared by 2 bases and J by 7 bases, with 9 bases of the junction left unmatched. CDR3 loop: CASSLVGGRAREQYF. The CDR3 DNA sequence: TGTGCCAGCAGTTTAGTCGGCGGGAGGGCCAGGGAGCAGTACTTC.

This clone was counted a few times. This chain uses TRBV27 with TRBJ1-5; the D gene is possibly TRBD1 (6 bases). The CDR3 loop spans 14 amino acids. The V end lost 5 bases, the J end lost 5 bases, and 13 bases lay between the germline ends. Germline CDR1 reads MNHEY; CDR2 reads SMNVEV (reference sequence). The CDR3 nucleotides read TGTGCCAGCAGTCCGAGGGGGTCTGATCAGCCCCAGCATTTT. It yields the protein CASSPRGSDQPQHF.

V and J are TRBV14 and TRBJ1-1; TRBD1 might be the D (5 bases). The V and J ends lost 7 bases and 7 bases respectively, with 13 bases between them. The CDR3 has 12 residues. Germline V gene data show CDR1 as SGHDN and CDR2 as FVKESK. CDR3 nucleotide sequence: TGTGCCAGCACCTCGCAGGGCAGTGAAGCTTTCTTT. Encoded protein: CASTSQGSEAFF. The entire variable domain, with the rest obtained from reference TRBV14 and TRBJ1-1, is as follows: EAGVTQFPSHSVIEKGQTVTLRCDPISGHDNLYWYRRVMGKEIKFLLHFVKESKQDESGMPNNRFLAERTGGTYSTLKVQPAELEDSGVYFCASTSQGSEAFFGQGTRLTVV.

The J gene is TRBJ2-7, the V gene TRBV4-1; the match to TRBD1 covers 7 bases. Losses at the gene ends were 4 bases for V and 7 bases for J; bases not matched to a gene: 10. The CDR3 length is 14 residues. The V gene's germline CDR1 is MGHRA and CDR2 YSYEKL. The CDR3 loop is CASSPSRQGGEQYF. The CDR3 DNA follows: TGCGCCAGCAGCCCGAGCCGACAGGGCGGTGAGCAGTACTTC.

The rearrangement joins TRBV6-1 to TRBJ2-7, with TRBD1 matching 10 bases. V dropped 2 bases and J dropped 2; count of bases not matched to a gene: 9. The germline gives CDR1 MNHNS, CDR2 SASEGT. This CDR3 has 17 residues. The CDR3 sequence is CASSEWGQGSFTYEQYF. The CDR3 DNA sequence: TGTGCCAGCAGTGAATGGGGACAGGGGTCCTTTACCTACGAGCAGTACTTC.

For the CDR3, the DNA is TGTGCCAGCCTCCGGGACACCGAGCAGTACTTC. Translating gives CASLRDTEQYF. The chain links TRBV2 to TRBJ2-7, with TRBD1 as a possible D gene (6 bases). The germline V gene has CDR1 SNHLY and CDR2 FYNNEI. The CDR3 is 11 amino acids. V lost 8 bases, J lost 6 bases, and 11 bases lay in between.

The chain carries TRBV19 and TRBJ1-4, with a possible D match to TRBD1 (6 bases). The germline V and J ends were trimmed by 3 bases and 7 bases, with 18 bases remaining between them. This CDR3 comprises 16 residues. Germline CDR1 and CDR2: LNHDA and SQIVND (reference sequence). The CDR3, as DNA: TGTGCCAGTAGTATCGCCTTGACAGGACGGGGTGAAAAACTGTTTTTT. Translated: CASSIALTGRGEKLFF.

The chain has TRBV30 and TRBJ2-3, with 13 bases identical to TRBD2. This CDR3 region has 16 residues. Germline CDR1 is GTSNPN and CDR2 is SVGIG (reference sequence). The V segment lost 0 bases and the J segment 1 base; nucleotides outside the gene matches: 1. CDR3 loop: CAWSVGTSGGTDTQYF. The CDR3 bases are TGTGCCTGGAGTGTAGGGACTAGCGGGGGCACAGATACGCAGTATTTT.

The chain carries TRBV5-4 and TRBJ2-2; maybe TRBD2 (6 bases). The CDR3 has 15 amino acids. V was pared by 4 bases and J by 1 base, with 11 bases between. The germline gives CDR1 SGHNT, CDR2 YYREEE (reference sequence). This CDR3 reads CASSVYGGNTGELFF. For the CDR3, the DNA is TGTGCCAGCAGCGTTTACGGGGGGAACACCGGGGAGCTGTTTTTT.

V usage is TRBV28 and J usage is TRBJ2-7; the match to TRBD2 covers 7 bases. CDR3 length equals 16 residues. The J segment lost 0 bases and the V segment lost 4 bases, leaving 9 bases of the junction unmatched. Germline V gene sequence: CDR1 MDHEN, CDR2 SYDVKM. The CDR3 protein is CASSSPLGGGSYEQYF. The DNA of the CDR3 is TGTGCCAGCAGTTCCCCACTGGGGGGGGGCTCCTACGAGCAGTACTTC.

The chain employs TRBV18 and TRBJ1-1; the match to TRBD1 covers 7 bases. CDR1 and CDR2 from the germline V gene are KGHSH and LQKENI. The CDR3 is 14 residues long. With 6 bases clipped from V and 6 bases from J, the junction kept 10 bases outside the gene matches. The CDR3 sequence is CASSHSTGEAEAFF. In nucleotides, the CDR3 is TGTGCCAGCTCTCACTCCACAGGGGAAGCTGAAGCTTTCTTT.

This rearrangement joins TRBV11-2 to TRBJ2-4, with D possibly matching TRBD1 (6 bases). V dropped 6 bases and J dropped 5 bases, with 14 bases sitting between them. CDR3 length equals 14 residues. CDR1 is SGHAT, CDR2 FQNNGV, per germline. CDR3 in amino acids: CASRITGSENIQYF. CDR3 sequence (DNA): TGTGCCAGCAGAATAACAGGGTCCGAAAACATTCAGTACTTC.

The chain links TRBV20-1 to TRBJ2-3; unclear D gene. Germline V gives CDR1 DFQATT, CDR2 SNEGSKA (reference sequence). Trimming stripped 5 bases from V and 2 bases from J, with 5 bases between. CDR3 length: 11 residues. In nucleotides, the CDR3 is TGCAGTGCTCCAAACACAGATACGCAGTATTTT. Protein: CSAPNTDTQYF.

The V call is TRBV11-2, the J call TRBJ1-3; 7 positions match TRBD1. V trimming: 5 bases; J trimming: 6 bases; junction bases outside the gene matches: 10. The length of the CDR3 is 15 residues. CDR1 and CDR2 from the germline V gene are SGHAT and FQNNGV. CDR3 nucleotide sequence: TGTGCCAGCAGCCATTCCCGGGACAGTATAAACACCATATATTTT. Translation gives CASSHSRDSINTIYF.

The chain is built from TRBV19 and TRBJ2-1, with 7 bases matching TRBD2. This CDR3 is built from 15 residues. The J segment lost 4 bases and the V segment lost 5 bases, leaving 8 bases of the junction unmatched. Germline V lookup: CDR1 LNHDA, CDR2 SQIVND (reference sequence). CDR3 DNA sequence: TGTGCCAGTAGTCCTCGCGAAGCGGGGTACAATGAGCAGTTCTTC. As protein: CASSPREAGYNEQFF.